The rows below give T cell receptor beta chains drawn from one sample of a study of cytomegalovirus exposure and HLA in healthy donors. The protocol was immunoSEQ multiplex PCR, while the TCRdb copy is restricted to in-frame clones and leaves out a portion. Among around 180,000 clones listed, roughly 78% were seen once. The sequencing sample was made of PBMCs. These receptors were taken from a woman between 45 and 60 years old in good health and CMV-seropositive. Both conserved end residues are part of each CDR3. Expanded clones are given a class, and other clones once, few, many or no size at all.

clone_size v_call cdr3_aa
- TRBV4-2 CASSQGGRGGAADTQYF
- TRBV28 CASSRQGRTEAFF
- TRBV6-1 CASSPTGSTETQYF
- TRBV12-5 CASGLGTRGRGDEQYF
few TRBV30 CAWRPGLGPNQPQHF
- TRBV2 CASSGGAGAKNIQYF
- TRBV7-3 CASSRSNTGELFF
- TRBV11-2 CASHSPGQGYGYTF
- TRBV5-4 CASSLELAGSYEQYF
- TRBV15 CATSRVRGSTEAFF
- TRBV14 CASSHRGNNSPLHF
- TRBV19 CASSIGQPPRTTDTQYF
- TRBV4-2 CASSRDKSYEQYF
- TRBV6-1 CASSEASLYGYTF
- TRBV7-9 CASTLIYPDRAPYGYTF
few TRBV2 CASSDRGNTEAFF
- TRBV5-1 CASSGDGQINIQYF
- TRBV7-2 CASSYRTSGGTGELFF
- TRBV7-2 CASSLTGTGGVYGYTF
- TRBV18 CASSLYQRQGNTEAFF
- TRBV7-3 CASSLGSVGQETQYF
- TRBV30 CAWSVRRGLYGYTF
- TRBV12-5 CASGLGTRGFQETQYF
- TRBV4-1 CASSQGQGEGYTF
- TRBV19 CASSMGGRYGYTF
- TRBV19 CASRTGTGSPLHF
few TRBV19 CASSISPDSAYGYTF
few TRBV27 CASSLIGDEQYF